This is a list of T cell receptor beta chains from one sample in a study of human T cells and chemical hapten exposure. TCRdb reanalysed the RACE reads using MiXCR and keeps one entry per CDR3 protein. Of approximately 110,000 distinct CDR3 sequences listed, less than 10% are singletons. The sequencing here drew on whole blood, taken in connection with sensitization to the hapten diphenylcyclopropenone (DPC). The receptors here all came from a woman in her thirties or forties with alopecia areata. Some clones in this sample may be carry-over from other donors' samples. CDR3s include the opening cysteine and the closing phenylalanine or tryptophan. A D gene is named only where the DNA matches it firmly. Only some rows state a clone size, as once, few, many or a class for expanded clones.

J,V,length,D,size,DNA,CDR3
TRBJ1-1,TRBV12-3/TRBV12-4,14,TRBD1,-,TGTGCCAGTGGGGAGGGACAGGGGTTATCTGAAGCTTTCTTT,CASGEGQGLSEAFF
TRBJ2-5,TRBV7-2,12,-,many,TGTGCCAGCAGCTTAGCGGCCGAGACCCAGTACTTC,CASSLAAETQYF
TRBJ2-5,TRBV18,16,-,few,TGTGCCAGCTCAAGGTCCGCCGCAGGGGGGCAAGAGACCCAGTACTTC,CASSRSAAGGQETQYF
TRBJ1-1,TRBV12-3/TRBV12-4,13,-,-,TGTGCCAGCAGTTCACAGGTGAACACTGAAGCTTTCTTT,CASSSQVNTEAFF
TRBJ1-6,TRBV6-4,14,TRBD1,few,TGTGCCAGCAGTGAGCAGGGGGCTAATTCACCCCTCCACTTT,CASSEQGANSPLHF
TRBJ2-1,TRBV11-2,13,-,many,TGTGCCAGCCGATACCTGGCACGGGATGAGCAGTTCTTC,CASRYLARDEQFF
TRBJ2-7,TRBV12-3/TRBV12-4,14,-,-,TGTGCCAGCACCCCTCGGTTGAGCTCCTACGAGCAGTACTTC,CASTPRLSSYEQYF
TRBJ2-5,TRBV24-1,11,-,few,TGTGCCACGGGGGGCGGTCGGACCCAGTACTTC,CATGGGRTQYF
TRBJ1-5,TRBV6-2/TRBV6-3,14,TRBD1,many,TGTGCCAGCAGTTACCACAGGGGGAGGGAGCCCCAGCATTTT,CASSYHRGREPQHF
TRBJ2-2,TRBV1,20,-,few,TGCACCAGCAGCCAATGGGACCTACAGGGACACTTCTCGAACACCGGGGAGCTGTTTTTT,CTSSQWDLQGHFSNTGELFF
TRBJ2-7,TRBV9,14,-,-,TGTGCCAGCAGCGCGGGGCATGATTCCTACGAGCAGTACTTC,CASSAGHDSYEQYF
TRBJ2-3,TRBV11-2,17,TRBD2,many,TGTGCCAGCAGCTTTTATAGCGGGGGACCTAGCACAGATACGCAGTATTTT,CASSFYSGGPSTDTQYF
TRBJ1-1,TRBV5-4,15,-,many,TGTGCCAGCAGCATCGCCCAGGGGTCCGACACTGAAGCTTTCTTT,CASSIAQGSDTEAFF
TRBJ2-1,TRBV4-1,14,-,few,TGCGCCAGCAGCCAAGGGGACTTACTCAATGAGCAGTTCTTC,CASSQGDLLNEQFF
TRBJ1-1,TRBV6-5,13,TRBD1,few,TGTGCCAGCAGTTACTTCCAGGGGGTGGAAGCTTTCTTT,CASSYFQGVEAFF
TRBJ2-3,TRBV5-5,18,TRBD1,few,TGTGCCAGCAGCTTGATTATGGCAGGGGGCGCACTGGGAGATACGCAGTATTTT,CASSLIMAGGALGDTQYF
TRBJ2-1,TRBV18,13,TRBD1,-,TGTGCCAGCTCACCACTCGGACAGGGTGAGCAGTTCTTC,CASSPLGQGEQFF
TRBJ2-1,TRBV5-1,15,-,once,TGCGCCAGCAGCTTGGAAGGGACACTTGAGAATGAGCAGTTCTTC,CASSLEGTLENEQFF
TRBJ2-5,TRBV7-2,14,-,few,TGTGCCAGCAGCTCCTACAGTATTCAAGAGACCCAGTACTTC,CASSSYSIQETQYF
TRBJ2-1,TRBV7-2,15,TRBD2,many,TGTGCCAGCAGCCCAGCGGGGGGTCACTACAATGAGCAGTTCTTC,CASSPAGGHYNEQFF
TRBJ1-2,TRBV4-2,15,-,-,TGTGCCAGCAGCTATACTCTCGACAGTCCTTATGGCTACACCTTC,CASSYTLDSPYGYTF
TRBJ2-5,TRBV12-3/TRBV12-4,13,-,-,TGTGCCAGCAGACCCACAGGGATAGAGACCCAGTACTTC,CASRPTGIETQYF
TRBJ1-5,TRBV5-1,14,-,few,TGCGCCAGCAGCCCCCTGGGAGGGTATCAGCCCCAGCATTTT,CASSPLGGYQPQHF
TRBJ1-2,TRBV2,15,TRBD1,many,TGTGCCAGCAGTGAAGGGACAGGGGCCCGGTATGGCTACACCTTC,CASSEGTGARYGYTF
TRBJ1-2,TRBV24-1,13,-,many,TGTGCCACCAGTGATTTAAGGGGTGTTGGCTACACCTTC,CATSDLRGVGYTF
TRBJ2-7,TRBV6-6,13,-,many,TGTGCCAGCAGTTATTCCCAGGGGTACGAGCAGTACTTC,CASSYSQGYEQYF
TRBJ2-2,TRBV28,12,-,few,TGTGCCAGCAGGCAGGGTTTACGGGAGCTGTTTTTT,CASRQGLRELFF